Following are 6 T cell receptor beta chains from one sample sequenced in a study of T-cell reconstitution after alpha-beta-depleted transplantation in children. TCRbeta library preparation incorporated unique molecular identifiers. TCRdb re-called the PCR reads through MiXCR, storing one row per CDR3 protein. The sample records 230,000 or so distinct CDR3 sequences, 12% being singletons. The sample in question was PBMCs from the stem cell graft donor, obtained from the stem cell graft. The receptor set was obtained from a human donor who donated a stem cell graft to a child with acute lymphoblastic leukemia.

This clonotype was recorded many times. The CDR3 coding sequence is TGTGCCAGCAGCCAAGTCGGGGGCACTGAAGCTTTCTTT. Its translation: CASSQVGGTEAFF. This sequence joins TRBV3-1 and TRBJ1-1; weak D call: TRBD1 (5 bases). Per germline, CDR1 LGHDT and CDR2 YNNKEL (reference sequence). The CDR3 contains 13 residues. Deletions cut 1 base from V and 4 bases from J, with 7 bases between. Full variable domain (rest looked up from reference TRBV3-1 and TRBJ1-1): DTAVSQTPKYLVTQMGNDKSIKCEQNLGHDTMYWYKQDSKKFLKIMFSYNNKELIINETVPNRFSPKSPDKAHLNLHINSLELGDSAVYFCASSQVGGTEAFFGQGTRLTVV.

Ten or more counts support this clonotype. The V and J genes are TRBV28 and TRBJ2-3; 8 bases match TRBD1. V shed 6 bases and J 0 bases; nucleotides not matched to a gene: 14. Germline-derived CDR1 and CDR2 are MDHEN and SYDVKM. The CDR3 spans 18 residues. The CDR3 DNA reads TGTGCCAGCAGCCGGGACAGGAACTCAGGGCCTAGCACAGATACGCAGTATTTT. Amino acid sequence: CASSRDRNSGPSTDTQYF. Using reference TRBV28 and TRBJ2-3 for the parts outside the CDR3, the full variable domain is DVKVTQSSRYLVKRTGEKVFLECVQDMDHENMFWYRQDPGLGLRLIYFSYDVKMKEKGDIPEGYSVSREKKERFSLILESASTNQTSMYLCASSRDRNSGPSTDTQYFGPGTRLTVL.

This clonotype occurred many times. The chain joins TRBV9 to TRBJ2-7; D is perhaps TRBD1 (7 bases). The CDR3 runs to 13 residues. V lost 1 base and J lost 4, with 9 bases in between. CDR1 and CDR2 (germline): SGDLS, YYNGEE. CDR3 residues: CASSVQGGYEQYF. CDR3 in DNA: TGTGCCAGCAGCGTACAGGGGGGATACGAGCAGTACTTC.

This clonotype has ten or more counts. The gene calls are TRBV5-1 and TRBJ2-3; unclear D gene. Germline V lookup: CDR1 SGHRS, CDR2 YFSETQ. Trimming pared 3 bases from V and 2 bases from J, leaving 13 bases between. The CDR3 is 15 amino acids. CDR3 in amino acids: CASSYQRPPTDTQYF. The CDR3 nucleotides are TGCGCCAGCAGCTACCAGAGGCCTCCCACAGATACGCAGTATTTT.

This clonotype was found many times. V gene TRBV28 combines with J gene TRBJ1-5; D is perhaps TRBD1 (6 bases). V lost 4 bases and J lost 11, with 12 bases in between. The CDR3 spans 12 residues. Germline V gene data show CDR1 as MDHEN and CDR2 as SYDVKM. The CDR3 spells CASSYRERAQHF. CDR3 DNA: TGTGCCAGCAGTTACAGGGAGCGGGCCCAGCATTTT.

With regard to this clonotype: Since a much larger clone is just one base distant, this may be a read error. The rearrangement uses TRBV27 and TRBJ2-7; no clear D. Germline CDR1 reads MNHEY; CDR2 reads SMNVEV (reference sequence). The CDR3 has 15 residues. Trimming removed 0 bases from V and 3 bases from J, with 12 bases in between. CDR3 bases: TGTGCCAGCAGTTTATCCAGGAGCGTAGGCTACGAGCAGTACTTC. This sequence encodes CASSLSRSVGYEQYF.